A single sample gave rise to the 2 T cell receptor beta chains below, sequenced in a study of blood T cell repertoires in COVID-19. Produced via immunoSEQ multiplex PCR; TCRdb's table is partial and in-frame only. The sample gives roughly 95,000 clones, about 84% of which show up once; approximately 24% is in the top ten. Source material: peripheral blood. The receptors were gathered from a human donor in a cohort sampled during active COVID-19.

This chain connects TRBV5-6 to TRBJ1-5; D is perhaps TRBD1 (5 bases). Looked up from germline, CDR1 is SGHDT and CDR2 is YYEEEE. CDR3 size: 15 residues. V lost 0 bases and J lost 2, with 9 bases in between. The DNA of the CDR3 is TGTGCCAGCAGCTTGGAGGGGAAGGGCAATCAGCCCCAGCATTTT. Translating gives CASSLEGKGNQPQHF.

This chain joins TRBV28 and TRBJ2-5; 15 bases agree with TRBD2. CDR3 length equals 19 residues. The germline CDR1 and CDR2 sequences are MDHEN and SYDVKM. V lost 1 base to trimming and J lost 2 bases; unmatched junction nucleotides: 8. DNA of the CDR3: TGTGCCAGCAGTTTATTGGGGGGACTAGCGGGAGGTTTACAAGAGACCCAGTACTTC. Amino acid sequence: CASSLLGGLAGGLQETQYF.